The 19 T cell receptor beta chains reported below all come from one sample, sequenced in a study of blood T cell repertoires in COVID-19. The table came from immunoSEQ multiplex PCR; TCRdb's copy has only in-frame clones and leaves some out. The table includes 130,000 to 150,000 clones, roughly 85% detected once. The material sequenced was peripheral blood. The receptors were gathered from a woman aged 55-75 years with COVID-19, enrolled during active disease.

This chain joins TRBV2 and TRBJ2-7; D is possibly TRBD2 (6 bases). Trimming took 3 bases from V and 0 from J, leaving 12 bases between them. This CDR3 contains 15 residues. Germline-derived CDR1 and CDR2 are SNHLY and FYNNEI. CDR3 in amino acids: CASSEGRPHSYEQYF. The CDR3 DNA reads TGTGCCAGCAGTGAGGGGAGGCCCCACTCCTACGAGCAGTACTTC.

This CDR3 reads CASRRDRGSTDTQYF. DNA for the CDR3: TGTGCCAGCAGACGAGACAGGGGTAGCACAGATACGCAGTATTTT. V usage is TRBV7-8 and J usage is TRBJ2-3; TRBD1 agrees at 8 bases. Looked up from germline, CDR1 is SGHVS and CDR2 is FQNEAQ. The ends lost 6 bases at V and 0 bases at J; junction bases unmatched: 5. This CDR3 comprises 15 residues.

The rearrangement uses TRBV6-5 and TRBJ2-3; TRBD1 might be the D (5 bases). The CDR3 spans 13 residues. Germline CDR1 reads MNHEY; CDR2 reads SVGAGI. V was trimmed by 7 bases and J by 5 bases, leaving 13 bases between them. CDR3 nucleotides: TGTGCCAGCAACCCCGACAGCCTAGATACGCAGTATTTT. Amino acid sequence: CASNPDSLDTQYF.

The chain links TRBV7-2 to TRBJ2-3, with 14 positions matching TRBD2. The CDR3 spans 16 residues. Germline V gene data show CDR1 as SGHTA and CDR2 as FQGNSA. J was trimmed by 3 bases and V by 4 bases; bases with no gene match: 3. The CDR3 reads CASSSTSGGATDTQYF. DNA for the CDR3: TGTGCCAGCAGCTCGACTAGCGGGGGGGCAACAGATACGCAGTATTTT.

The chain recombines TRBV2 with TRBJ2-3; 11 nucleotides line up with TRBD2. CDR1 and CDR2 (germline): SNHLY, FYNNEI. Germline trimming cut 8 bases from V and 4 bases from J; bases unmatched to any gene: 8. This CDR3 has 15 residues. The CDR3 DNA reads as TGTGCCAGCCAAGCCGGGACTAGCGGAGCAGATACGCAGTATTTT. This translates into CASQAGTSGADTQYF.

CDR3 region: CASSVENYGYTF. The CDR3 bases are TGTGCCAGCAGTGTGGAGAACTATGGCTACACCTTC. The rearrangement links TRBV25-1 to TRBJ1-2; D not resolved. Germline CDR1 is MGHDK and CDR2 is SYGVNS. The V gene lost 4 bases and the J gene lost 2 bases, with 5 bases spanning the gap. This CDR3 comprises 12 residues.

The V gene is TRBV27, the J gene TRBJ2-7; TRBD1 aligns across 9 bases. J gave up 3 bases and V 6 bases, and 3 bases lay outside the gene matches. Germline CDR1 reads MNHEY; CDR2 reads SMNVEV (reference sequence). The CDR3 is made up of 13 amino acids. CDR3 residues: CASRDRGYYEQYF. CDR3 coding DNA: TGTGCCAGCAGGGACAGGGGATACTACGAGCAGTACTTC.

V and J are TRBV4-2 and TRBJ2-5; 9 bases agree with TRBD2. J lost 5 bases, V lost 3 bases, and 25 bases had no gene match. Looked up from germline, CDR1 is LGHNA and CDR2 is YNFKEQ. The CDR3 consists of 21 residues. The CDR3 reads CASSQAPLAGGLGAGWETQYF. The CDR3 nucleotides read TGTGCCAGCAGCCAGGCTCCGCTTGCGGGGGGGCTTGGAGCGGGTTGGGAGACCCAGTACTTC.

The chain couples TRBV15 to TRBJ1-4; D gene uncertain. V dropped 5 bases and J dropped 4 bases, with 14 bases sitting between them. CDR1 and CDR2 from the germline V gene are LNHNV and YYDKDF (reference sequence). This CDR3 contains 15 residues. CDR3 DNA sequence: TGTGCCACCAGCCAAAGAAGAGTATATAATGAAAAACTGTTTTTT. This encodes CATSQRRVYNEKLFF.

This chain links TRBV18 with TRBJ2-7; TRBD2 is a possible D gene (5 bases). Germline values: CDR1 KGHSH, CDR2 LQKENI. This CDR3 comprises 14 residues. V lost 0 bases to trimming and J lost 2 bases, with 8 bases between them. The CDR3 loop reads CASSPPAGTYEQYF. CDR3 DNA: TGTGCCAGCTCACCACCCGCCGGGACCTACGAGCAGTACTTC.

V usage is TRBV13 and J usage is TRBJ2-1, with 7 bases fitting TRBD2. CDR1 is PRHDT, CDR2 FYEKMQ, per germline (reference sequence). V shed 1 base, J shed 8 bases, and the junction held 8 bases outside the gene matches. The CDR3 is 15 amino acids. For the CDR3, the DNA is TGTGCCAGCAGCTTAGCCAGCGGGGTCCTCCATGAGCAGTTCTTC. Its translation is CASSLASGVLHEQFF. The full variable domain, with the rest looked up from reference TRBV13 and TRBJ2-1, is AAGVIQSPRHLIKEKRETATLKCYPIPRHDTVYWYQQGPGQDPQFLISFYEKMQSDKGSIPDRFSAQQFSDYHSELNMSSLELGDSALYFCASSLASGVLHEQFFGPGTRLTVL.

The chain recombines TRBV4-1 with TRBJ2-5; maybe TRBD1 (6 bases). V dropped 1 base and J dropped 2 bases, with 11 bases sitting between them. The CDR3 covers 15 residues. From germline, CDR1 is MGHRA and CDR2 YSYEKL. DNA for the CDR3: TGCGCCAGCAGCCAAGCTCGGACAGCTCAAGAGACCCAGTACTTC. It codes for CASSQARTAQETQYF.

The rearrangement joins TRBV19 to TRBJ1-5; perhaps TRBD1 as D (6 bases). This CDR3 spans 19 amino acids. Germline-derived CDR1 and CDR2 are LNHDA and SQIVND (reference sequence). V lost 3 bases and J lost 0, with 21 bases in between. The CDR3: CASSIRPRGGPNSNQPQHF. The CDR3 DNA is TGTGCCAGTAGTATCCGTCCTAGGGGGGGGCCAAATAGCAATCAGCCCCAGCATTTT.

The rearrangement links TRBV6-2 or TRBV6-3 to TRBJ1-1; 7 bases match TRBD1. CDR1 MNHEY and CDR2 SVGEGT come from the germline V gene. CDR3 size: 17 residues. V trimming: 7 bases; J trimming: 4 bases; junction bases outside the gene matches: 18. CDR3 residues: CASTPFVLRGRGTEAFF. CDR3 in DNA: TGTGCCAGCACCCCATTCGTCCTTAGGGGGCGCGGCACTGAAGCTTTCTTT.

This chain joins TRBV29-1 and TRBJ2-4; weak D call: TRBD1 (6 bases). The CDR3 has 15 residues. Germline V CDR1 and CDR2: SQVTM, ANQGSEA. Trimming removed 4 bases from V and 0 bases from J, with 13 bases in between. This chain's CDR3 is CSVGNPGVAKNIQYF. The CDR3 nucleotides are TGCAGCGTTGGAAACCCAGGGGTAGCCAAAAACATTCAGTACTTC.

As DNA, the CDR3 is TGTGCCAGCAGCCGGGTGGCAGATGGCTACACCTTC. It codes for CASSRVADGYTF. V and J are TRBV12-3 or TRBV12-4 and TRBJ1-2; D not certain. This CDR3 region has 12 residues. V was cut by 6 bases and J by 6 bases, with 11 bases left in between.

The chain is built from TRBV5-4 and TRBJ1-4; D not resolved. The CDR3 length is 16 residues. Deletions cut 4 bases from V and 8 bases from J, with 21 bases between. In germline, CDR1 is SGHNT, CDR2 YYREEE (reference sequence). The DNA for the CDR3 is TGTGCCAGCAGCCCAAGTAACACCCCTCGAGGAGAAAAACTGTTTTTT. Amino acid sequence: CASSPSNTPRGEKLFF.

This rearrangement joins TRBV4-2 to TRBJ1-5; 7 bases map to TRBD1. The CDR3 consists of 18 residues. CDR1 and CDR2 from the germline V gene are LGHNA and YNFKEQ. Germline trimming cut 1 base from V and 0 bases from J; bases unmatched to any gene: 9. This CDR3 reads CASSQAIRQGGSNQPQHF. The CDR3, as DNA: TGTGCCAGCAGCCAAGCCATTCGACAGGGAGGTAGCAATCAGCCCCAGCATTTT.

The V gene is TRBV4-2, the J gene TRBJ2-5; 12 nucleotides agree with TRBD2. Germline CDR1 and CDR2: LGHNA and YNFKEQ. The CDR3 consists of 18 residues. V was clipped by 0 bases and J by 5 bases; unmatched bases: 10. Here the CDR3 reads CASSQEPASGGARETQYF. In nucleotides, the CDR3 is TGTGCCAGCAGCCAAGAACCCGCTAGCGGGGGGGCCCGGGAGACCCAGTACTTC.